These 22 T cell receptor beta chains share one sample of origin, sequenced in a study of response to subunit inactivated influenza vaccine. TCRdb ran MiXCR on the RT-PCR reads and lists one entry per CDR3 protein. This sample has 590,000 or so distinct CDR3 sequences; 14% occur once, and the top ten carry less than 8.5%. The sample was PBMCs from blood, taken 14 to 15 days before vaccination. The receptor source for this set is a middle-aged man who received an inactivated influenza vaccine.

This chain uses TRBV18 with TRBJ1-2, with D hard to call. The CDR3 has 12 amino acids. Trimming shortened V by 3 bases and J by 4 bases, and 6 bases separated the two germline ends. Germline loops: CDR1 KGHSH, CDR2 LQKENI. The CDR3, as DNA: TGTGCCAGCTCACCGGGGATCTATGGCTACACCTTC. Its translation is CASSPGIYGYTF.

This clonotype was detected ten times or more. This chain connects TRBV5-1 to TRBJ2-7; D gene ambiguous. The CDR3 contains 14 residues. V lost 1 base to trimming and J lost 5 bases, with 13 bases between them. The germline gives CDR1 SGHRS, CDR2 YFSETQ. The CDR3: CASSLWADINEQYF. In DNA form, the CDR3 reads TGCGCCAGCAGCTTGTGGGCCGACATCAACGAGCAGTACTTC.

This clonotype came up a few times. This sequence joins TRBV2 and TRBJ1-2; D may be TRBD1 (6 bases). CDR3 length equals 12 residues. Germline V CDR1 and CDR2: SNHLY, FYNNEI. Trimming left V 4 bases short and J 10 bases short, with 13 bases between. CDR3 sequence reads: CASSGGRILYTF. DNA for the CDR3: TGTGCCAGCAGTGGGGGGCGGATACTCTACACCTTC. Together with reference TRBV2 and TRBJ1-2, the CDR3 gives the full variable domain: EPEVTQTPSHQVTQMGQEVILRCVPISNHLYFYWYRQILGQKVEFLVSFYNNEISEKSEIFDDQFSVERPDGSNFTLKIRSTKLEDSAMYFCASSGGRILYTFGSGTRLTVV.

CDR3 region: CASTKTGPPTGNTEAFF. CDR3 in DNA: TGTGCCAGCACCAAGACAGGGCCACCGACGGGGAACACTGAAGCTTTCTTT. The rearrangement uses TRBV7-2 and TRBJ1-1, with TRBD1 matching 7 bases. The trim removed 7 bases at V and 1 base at J, leaving 15 bases unmatched. Looked up from germline, CDR1 is SGHTA and CDR2 is FQGNSA. CDR3 length: 17 residues.

This clonotype was counted between two and nine times. The gene calls are TRBV7-9 and TRBJ2-4; 9 bases are a match to TRBD2. This CDR3 is built from 13 residues. Per the germline V gene, CDR1 is SEHNR and CDR2 is FQNEAQ (reference sequence). V gave up 5 bases and J gave up 5 bases; unmatched junction bases: 1. The CDR3 sequence is CASSRLAENIQYF. The CDR3 region has the DNA TGTGCCAGCAGCCGACTAGCGGAAAACATTCAGTACTTC.

Details on this clonotype: Here the CDR3 omits its conserved ending phenylalanine or tryptophan, so a read error is the likely source. J is TRBJ1-6 and V is TRBV4-3; D gene uncertain. V was trimmed by 4 bases and J by 4 bases, leaving 14 bases between them. Germline loops: CDR1 LGHNA, CDR2 YSLEER. The CDR3 totals 16 residues. In DNA, the CDR3 is TGCGCCAGCAGCCCCTTTTATTCGAGATATAATTCACCCCTCCACTCT. The encoded protein is CASSPFYSRYNSPLHS.

This clonotype was seen just once. The CDR3 region has the DNA TGTGCCAGCAGCTTAACGGATTCACCCCTCCACTTT. Its translation is CASSLTDSPLHF. The chain combines TRBV7-9 with TRBJ1-6; D not resolved. The germline gives CDR1 SEHNR, CDR2 FQNEAQ (reference sequence). The CDR3 covers 12 residues. Trimming shortened V by 2 bases and J by 8 bases, and 4 bases separated the two germline ends.

V is TRBV9 and J is TRBJ1-2; D uncertain. Trimming removed 4 bases at V and 6 bases at J, with 19 bases between. CDR1 and CDR2 (germline): SGDLS, YYNGEE. The CDR3 sequence is 15 residues long. CDR3 loop: CASSPSWRVGDGYTF. The DNA for the CDR3 is TGTGCCAGCAGCCCTTCGTGGAGGGTAGGTGATGGCTACACCTTC. The whole variable domain, filled in from reference TRBV9 and TRBJ1-2, reads DSGVTQTPKHLITATGQRVTLRCSPRSGDLSVYWYQQSLDQGLQFLIQYYNGEERAKGNILERFSAQQFPDLHSELNLSSLELGDSALYFCASSPSWRVGDGYTFGSGTRLTVV.

This clonotype was seen only a few times. V and J are TRBV20-1 and TRBJ1-6; 9 bases agree with TRBD1. The CDR3 loop spans 14 amino acids. Germline V gene lookup returns CDR1 DFQATT and CDR2 SNEGSKA (reference sequence). V shed 7 bases and J 8 bases; nucleotides not matched to a gene: 9. The CDR3 loop reads CSVRFRDRDSPLHF. CDR3 nucleotides: TGCAGTGTTCGATTCAGGGACAGGGATTCACCCCTCCACTTT.

This clonotype occurred a few times. The chain couples TRBV5-1 to TRBJ2-7; D gene uncertain. The CDR3 extends over 12 amino acids. The germline V gene has CDR1 SGHRS and CDR2 YFSETQ. V lost 5 bases and J 3 bases, leaving 9 bases between the germline ends. The CDR3 loop is CASRVTDYEQYF. The CDR3 bases are TGCGCCAGCAGGGTTACTGACTACGAGCAGTACTTC. Together with reference TRBV5-1 and TRBJ2-7, the CDR3 gives the full variable domain: KAGVTQTPRYLIKTRGQQVTLSCSPISGHRSVSWYQQTPGQGLQFLFEYFSETQRNKGNFPGRFSGRQFSNSRSEMNVSTLELGDSALYLCASRVTDYEQYFGPGTRLTVT.

There are many counts of this clonotype. CDR3 in DNA: TGTGCCAGCAGTTACCGACTAGAACATGAGCAGTTCTTC. This sequence encodes CASSYRLEHEQFF. The chain is built from TRBV6-5 and TRBJ2-1; tentative D call: TRBD2 (6 bases). The CDR3 spans 13 residues. CDR1 is MNHEY, CDR2 SVGAGI, per germline. V was shortened by 2 bases and J by 8 bases, with 10 bases between the two germline ends.

This chain joins TRBV20-1 and TRBJ2-3; 8 positions match TRBD2. Germline CDR1 is DFQATT and CDR2 is SNEGSKA (reference sequence). CDR3 length equals 17 residues. The trim removed 4 bases at V and 0 bases at J, leaving 12 bases unmatched. DNA of the CDR3: TGCAGTGCTACCACTAGCGGAGAAACCTCTAGCACAGATACGCAGTATTTT. The encoded protein is CSATTSGETSSTDTQYF.

At least ten counts were recorded for this clonotype. The chain couples TRBV18 to TRBJ2-7; D gene uncertain. V lost 0 bases and J lost 0, with 15 bases in between. The CDR3 runs 17 residues. Germline CDR1 is KGHSH and CDR2 is LQKENI. The CDR3 DNA follows: TGTGCCAGCTCACCACCCCCCTGGGATAAAAGCTCCTACGAGCAGTACTTC. Its translation: CASSPPPWDKSSYEQYF.

This clonotype was seen only a few times. This chain links TRBV29-1 with TRBJ2-3; TRBD2 agrees at 12 bases. Trimming cost V 2 bases and J 3 bases; bases outside gene matches: 9. The germline CDR1 and CDR2 sequences are SQVTM and ANQGSEA. The CDR3 totals 17 residues. The CDR3 nucleotides read TGCAGCGTTGAATGGACTAGCGGGACCCACAGGACAGATACGCAGTATTTT. As protein: CSVEWTSGTHRTDTQYF.

V gene TRBV12-3 or TRBV12-4 combines with J gene TRBJ2-3; D is perhaps TRBD2 (7 bases). The CDR3 runs to 15 residues. Trimming took 3 bases from V and 5 from J, leaving 15 bases between them. The DNA of the CDR3 is TGTGCCAGCAGTTTTGGGGGGGGGCCAGGAGATACGCAGTATTTT. It is translated as CASSFGGGPGDTQYF.

This clonotype came up many times. The CDR3 sequence: CSARDINEQFF. As DNA, the CDR3 is TGCAGTGCTAGAGATATAAATGAGCAGTTCTTC. The gene calls are TRBV20-1 and TRBJ2-1; D ambiguous. V was cut by 0 bases and J by 7 bases, with 4 bases left in between. Germline CDR1 and CDR2: DFQATT and SNEGSKA (reference sequence). The CDR3 totals 11 residues.

The chain uses TRBV12-3 or TRBV12-4 and TRBJ2-7; D is unresolved. This CDR3 region has 14 residues. Trimming took 1 base from V and 0 from J, leaving 7 bases between them. The CDR3 protein is CASSLEQLSYEQYF. DNA of the CDR3: TGTGCCAGCAGTTTAGAGCAACTCTCCTACGAGCAGTACTTC.

This clonotype occurred a few times. The chain joins TRBV14 to TRBJ2-5, with D possibly matching TRBD2 (6 bases). Germline values: CDR1 SGHDN, CDR2 FVKESK. The V gene lost 4 bases and the J gene lost 4 bases, with 13 bases spanning the gap. The CDR3 runs 14 residues. The CDR3 DNA is TGTGCCAGCAGCCTCTGGAGGGCAGGAGAGACCCAGTACTTC. It codes for CASSLWRAGETQYF. Full variable domain (rest looked up from reference TRBV14 and TRBJ2-5): EAGVTQFPSHSVIEKGQTVTLRCDPISGHDNLYWYRRVMGKEIKFLLHFVKESKQDESGMPNNRFLAERTGGTYSTLKVQPAELEDSGVYFCASSLWRAGETQYFGPGTRLLVL.

The genes are TRBV28 and TRBJ2-1; 8 bases agree with TRBD1. Germline trimming cut 6 bases from V and 2 bases from J; bases unmatched to any gene: 12. CDR3 length equals 17 residues. Germline lookup yields CDR1 MDHEN and CDR2 SYDVKM. The chain's CDR3 is CASSLPGGLTAYNEQFF. CDR3 nucleotides: TGTGCCAGCAGCCTTCCAGGGGGCTTGACCGCCTACAATGAGCAGTTCTTC.

The rearrangement links TRBV12-3 or TRBV12-4 to TRBJ2-3; D unresolved. The CDR3 is made up of 15 amino acids. V lost 3 bases to trimming and J lost 2 bases, with 12 bases between them. CDR3 loop: CASSFIQTYTDTQYF. CDR3 nucleotides: TGTGCCAGCAGTTTCATTCAGACATACACAGATACGCAGTATTTT.

This clonotype came up a few times. The V call is TRBV11-2, the J call TRBJ2-1, with a tentative D call TRBD2 (5 bases). Per germline, CDR1 SGHAT and CDR2 FQNNGV. V dropped 5 bases and J dropped 0 bases, with 20 bases sitting between them. This CDR3 is 18 amino acids long. The CDR3 DNA is TGTGCCAGCAGCCCTCCCGGTTTCAGGAGGACCTCCTACAATGAGCAGTTCTTC. Translating gives CASSPPGFRRTSYNEQFF.

CDR3 DNA: TGTGCCAGCAGTGGGCTGGGACTAGCGGGGCGTACCTACAATGAGCAGTTCTTC. Translation: CASSGLGLAGRTYNEQFF. This chain joins TRBV25-1 and TRBJ2-1, with 13 positions matching TRBD2. With V trimmed by 4 bases and J by 2 bases, 8 bases remained unmatched. The length of the CDR3 is 18 residues. Germline V CDR1 and CDR2: MGHDK, SYGVNS.